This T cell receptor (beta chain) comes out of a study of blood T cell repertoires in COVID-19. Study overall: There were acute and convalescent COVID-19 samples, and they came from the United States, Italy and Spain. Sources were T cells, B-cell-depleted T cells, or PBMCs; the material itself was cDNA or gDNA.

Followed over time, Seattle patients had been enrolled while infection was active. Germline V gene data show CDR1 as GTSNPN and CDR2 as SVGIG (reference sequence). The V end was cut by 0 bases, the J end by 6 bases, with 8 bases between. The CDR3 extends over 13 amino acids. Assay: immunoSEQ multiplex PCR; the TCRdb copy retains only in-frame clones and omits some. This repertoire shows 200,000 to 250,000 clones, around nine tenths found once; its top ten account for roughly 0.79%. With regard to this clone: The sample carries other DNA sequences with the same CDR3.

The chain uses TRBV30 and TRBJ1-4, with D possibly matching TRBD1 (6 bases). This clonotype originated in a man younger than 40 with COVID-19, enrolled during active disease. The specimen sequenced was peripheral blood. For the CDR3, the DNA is TGTGCCTGGAGTGTACAGGGCGATGAAAAACTGTTTTTT. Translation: CAWSVQGDEKLFF.